One sample yielded the 32 T cell receptor beta chains listed below, sequenced in a study of T cells in Graves' hyperthyroidism and ophthalmopathy. TCR beta CDR3 regions were amplified from RNA transcripts. With the HTBI primer set, the TCR CDR3 went through a first round of RT-PCR. MiXCR, run by TCRdb on the multiplex PCR reads, gives a single entry per CDR3 protein. The profile covers about 500,000 distinct CDR3 sequences, with about 46% appearing a single time and 44% taken by the ten largest. The sample was peripheral blood or thyroid tissue (not recorded which). The receptors were gathered from an adult woman with Graves' disease, either hyperthyroidism or ophthalmopathy (not recorded which).

The rearrangement links TRBV18 to TRBJ1-4; D is unclear. This CDR3 has 14 residues. Germline V gene sequence: CDR1 KGHSH, CDR2 LQKENI. V lost 6 bases to trimming and J lost 8 bases, with 16 bases between them. The CDR3 loop reads CASSLLAGGEKLFF. Here the CDR3 DNA reads TGTGCCAGCTCGCTACTAGCGGGAGGAGAAAAACTGTTTTTT. The full variable domain, in which reference TRBV18 and TRBJ1-4 provide the parts outside the CDR3, is NAGVMQNPRHLVRRRGQEARLRCSPMKGHSHVYWYRQLPEEGLKFMVYLQKENIIDESGMPKERFSAEFPKEGPSILRIQQVVRGDSAAYFCASSLLAGGEKLFFGSGTQLSVL.

In its sample, this clonotype was seen many times. The rearrangement links TRBV2 to TRBJ1-4, with 10 nucleotides matching TRBD1. CDR3 length: 14 residues. The V gene's germline CDR1 is SNHLY and CDR2 FYNNEI. With V trimmed by 6 bases and J by 7 bases, 5 bases remained unmatched. The CDR3 reads CASRMTGGGEKLFF. DNA for the CDR3: TGTGCCAGCAGGATGACAGGGGGCGGTGAAAAACTGTTTTTT.

V usage is TRBV29-1 and J usage is TRBJ1-3, with D unresolved. Germline values: CDR1 SQVTM, CDR2 ANQGSEA. The CDR3 loop spans 12 amino acids. Trimming removed 4 bases from V and 4 bases from J, with 8 bases in between. The CDR3: CSVGASGNTIYF. The CDR3 DNA reads as TGCAGCGTTGGGGCTAGCGGAAACACCATATATTTT.

The chain couples TRBV10-3 to TRBJ1-6, with D uncertain. The CDR3 totals 14 residues. V was trimmed by 4 bases and J by 7 bases, leaving 11 bases between them. Germline V gene lookup returns CDR1 ENHRY and CDR2 SYGVKD. This CDR3 is CAISGRVRNSPLHF. The CDR3 DNA follows: TGTGCCATCAGTGGAAGGGTTCGGAATTCACCCCTCCACTTT.

V is TRBV10-3 and J is TRBJ1-5; no definite D call. Trimming shortened V by 4 bases and J by 2 bases, and 9 bases separated the two germline ends. Looked up from germline, CDR1 is ENHRY and CDR2 is SYGVKD. The CDR3 covers 14 residues. CDR3 sequence (DNA): TGTGCCATCAGTGCGCACGGGGGCAATCAGCCCCAGCATTTT. It yields the protein CAISAHGGNQPQHF.

This clonotype was detected only a few times. Here the CDR3 DNA reads TGTGCCAGCAGTTATTACTCCCCAGGCCCTCTCTCTGGGGCCAACGTCCTGACTTTC. Translated, it gives CASSYYSPGPLSGANVLTF. V gene TRBV12-3 or TRBV12-4 combines with J gene TRBJ2-6; D not certain. The CDR3 consists of 19 residues. Between the trimmed V and J ends, which lost 4 bases and 0 bases, there was a span of 19 bases.

This chain links TRBV9 with TRBJ1-2; no definite D call. The CDR3 length is 14 residues. V gave up 5 bases and J gave up 5 bases, with 16 bases separating them. CDR1 is SGDLS, CDR2 YYNGEE, per germline. Written as DNA, the CDR3 is TGTGCCAGCAGGATAGGCTCAGGAACATATGGCTACACCTTC. Translation: CASRIGSGTYGYTF.

In its sample, this clonotype was seen many times. The gene calls are TRBV12-3 or TRBV12-4 and TRBJ1-4, with 9 bases identical to TRBD1. This CDR3 is 17 amino acids long. V gave up 6 bases and J gave up 0 bases; unmatched junction bases: 8. CDR3: CASRARTGAATNEKLFF. The CDR3 region has the DNA TGTGCCAGCAGAGCTCGGACAGGGGCTGCAACTAATGAAAAACTGTTTTTT.

V gene TRBV7-9 combines with J gene TRBJ2-5; D is ambiguous. This CDR3 has 16 amino acids. Trimming cost V 3 bases and J 5 bases, with 19 bases left between them. CDR1 and CDR2 (germline): SEHNR, FQNEAQ (reference sequence). CDR3 in amino acids: CASSLGFRQEGETQYF. CDR3 in DNA: TGTGCCAGCAGCTTGGGCTTTCGGCAGGAAGGGGAGACCCAGTACTTC.

The chain carries TRBV19 and TRBJ1-2, with D unresolved. Germline V gives CDR1 LNHDA, CDR2 SQIVND (reference sequence). Trimming pared 9 bases from V and 4 bases from J, leaving 18 bases between. The CDR3 loop spans 14 amino acids. This CDR3 is CASSPGVDFYGYTF. In nucleotides, the CDR3 is TGTGCCAGCAGCCCTGGGGTCGACTTCTATGGCTACACCTTC.

This clonotype was detected only a few times. The chain carries TRBV7-9 and TRBJ2-7; D uncertain. Trimming stripped 8 bases from V and 4 bases from J, with 18 bases between. Germline values: CDR1 SEHNR, CDR2 FQNEAQ (reference sequence). The CDR3 runs to 14 residues. The CDR3 reads CASSPMGQPYEQYF. The CDR3 DNA reads TGTGCCAGCTCACCAATGGGTCAGCCTTACGAGCAGTACTTC.

The rearrangement joins TRBV15 to TRBJ2-7; D call uncertain. This CDR3 comprises 13 residues. The germline V and J ends were trimmed by 8 bases and 3 bases, with 14 bases remaining between them. CDR1 is LNHNV, CDR2 YYDKDF, per germline (reference sequence). As DNA, the CDR3 is TGTGCCACCTCTGCTAGGGCTCGCTACGAGCAGTACTTC. This sequence encodes CATSARARYEQYF. Full variable domain (rest looked up from reference TRBV15 and TRBJ2-7): DAMVIQNPRYQVTQFGKPVTLSCSQTLNHNVMYWYQQKSSQAPKLLFHYYDKDFNNEADTPDNFQSRRPNTSFCFLDIRSPGLGDTAMYLCATSARARYEQYFGPGTRLTVT.

This clonotype was recorded a few times. V and J are TRBV10-2 and TRBJ1-6; perhaps TRBD1 as D (6 bases). The germline V and J ends were trimmed by 4 bases and 10 bases, with 17 bases remaining between them. This CDR3 region has 15 residues. The germline gives CDR1 WSHSY, CDR2 SAAADI. The CDR3 DNA is TGCGCCAGCAGTGCCTCGGGGGATAGGGGGTCACCCCTCCACTTT. It is translated as CASSASGDRGSPLHF.

This clonotype has only a few counts. The chain joins TRBV7-2 to TRBJ1-1; the D gene is possibly TRBD1 (6 bases). This CDR3 is built from 13 residues. V lost 5 bases to trimming and J lost 6 bases, with 13 bases between them. In germline, CDR1 is SGHTA, CDR2 FQGNSA. DNA for the CDR3: TGTGCCAGCAGCAGAACAGGGTTGTCTGAAGCTTTCTTT. The encoded protein is CASSRTGLSEAFF.

In regard to this clonotype: One junction end disagrees with the germline gene, perhaps due to a read error. The chain is built from TRBV5-1 and TRBJ1-2, with no clear D. The CDR3 has 14 amino acids. Germline-derived CDR1 and CDR2 are SGHRS and YFSETQ. The CDR3: CASSLNREDYGYTF. The CDR3 coding sequence is TGTGCCAGCAGCTTAAATCGGGAGGACTATGGTTACACCTTC.

With respect to this clonotype: Here the CDR3 omits its conserved ending phenylalanine or tryptophan, so a read error is the likely source. The DNA is omitted, as the CDR3 cannot be located on it reliably, and the CDR3 follows TCRdb's listing. The chain uses TRBV24-1 and TRBJ2-2; TRBD1 was called by the table and not checked on the DNA. The CDR3 spans 9 amino acids, including both terminal residues. Germline CDR1 is KGHDR and CDR2 is SFDVKD. The CDR3 is CATSDSKDS.

The chain combines TRBV20-1 with TRBJ2-5; 11 nucleotides line up with TRBD2. This CDR3 is 14 amino acids long. V lost 6 bases, J lost 4 bases, and 7 bases stayed unmatched. Germline loops: CDR1 DFQATT, CDR2 SNEGSKA (reference sequence). As DNA, the CDR3 is TGCAGTGCATATACTAGCGGGAGAGGAGAGACCCAGTACTTC. This translates into CSAYTSGRGETQYF.

This clonotype occurred a few times. The genes are TRBV12-3 or TRBV12-4 and TRBJ2-2, with D perhaps assigned TRBD1 or TRBD2 (5 bases each). This CDR3 has 14 residues. Trimming cost V 2 bases and J 4 bases, with 8 bases left between them. The CDR3 DNA follows: TGTGCCAGCAGTTTAAAGGGGAGCACCGGGGAGCTGTTTTTT. Amino acid sequence: CASSLKGSTGELFF.

This chain connects TRBV7-2 to TRBJ1-1; 7 bases are a match to TRBD1. This CDR3 region has 14 residues. The V gene end was trimmed by 1 base and the J gene end by 5 bases; junction bases not matched to a gene: 4. Germline CDR1 and CDR2: SGHTA and FQGNSA. This chain's CDR3 is CASSLGRQGTEAFF. The CDR3 DNA reads as TGTGCCAGCAGCTTAGGTAGACAGGGAACTGAAGCTTTCTTT.

This clonotype was counted ten times or more. The rearrangement uses TRBV20-1 and TRBJ2-5; 8 positions match TRBD1. The CDR3 has 16 amino acids. After removal of 1 base from V and 2 bases from J, the junction contained 9 bases not matched to a gene. Germline V gene sequence: CDR1 DFQATT, CDR2 SNEGSKA (reference sequence). CDR3 bases: TGCAGTGCTAGAGGGGATCCGACAGGGGCGCAAGAGACCCAGTACTTC. The encoded protein is CSARGDPTGAQETQYF.

This clonotype was observed at least ten times. The V call is TRBV14, the J call TRBJ2-2; no firm D call. In germline, CDR1 is SGHDN, CDR2 FVKESK. V dropped 2 bases and J dropped 7 bases, with 8 bases sitting between them. The CDR3 is 13 residues long. DNA for the CDR3: TGTGCCAGCAGCCAAAGACCTAACGGGGAGCTGTTTTTT. It is translated as CASSQRPNGELFF.

This clonotype was seen many times. This chain connects TRBV7-6 to TRBJ1-1; D uncertain. CDR1 and CDR2 from the germline V gene are SGHVS and FNYEAQ. Between the trimmed V and J ends, which lost 5 bases and 1 base, there was a span of 17 bases. CDR3 size: 16 residues. The CDR3, as DNA: TGTGCCAGCAGCCCCCAGGTTGGAATGGGGAACACTGAAGCTTTCTTT. This gives the protein CASSPQVGMGNTEAFF.

In DNA form, the CDR3 reads TGTGCCAGCAACATAGACAGTACCTACGAGCAGTACTTC. Its translation is CASNIDSTYEQYF. The V gene is TRBV28, the J gene TRBJ2-7; D may be TRBD1 (5 bases). V was clipped by 7 bases and J by 2 bases, with 12 bases between them. Germline loops: CDR1 MDHEN, CDR2 SYDVKM. The CDR3 spans 13 residues.

This chain uses TRBV7-9 with TRBJ2-7; TRBD1 matches 7 bases. Per the germline V gene, CDR1 is SEHNR and CDR2 is FQNEAQ (reference sequence). Losses at the gene ends were 1 base for V and 6 bases for J; bases not matched to a gene: 9. CDR3 length: 15 residues. The CDR3 nucleotides are TGTGCCAGCAGCTTAGGGGACAGCCCGCAAACCGAGCAGTACTTC. This sequence encodes CASSLGDSPQTEQYF.

The V call is TRBV29-1, the J call TRBJ1-2, with a weak D call TRBD1 (5 bases). Germline values: CDR1 SQVTM, CDR2 ANQGSEA. There are 14 residues in the CDR3. The V end was cut by 0 bases, the J end by 4 bases, with 12 bases between. In nucleotides, the CDR3 is TGCAGCGTTGAAGATCGGGGGGAAACCTATGGCTACACCTTC. As protein: CSVEDRGETYGYTF.

This clonotype appeared a single time. The chain employs TRBV4-3 and TRBJ1-1; no clear D. CDR1 and CDR2 from the germline V gene are LGHNA and YSLEER. The CDR3 loop spans 12 amino acids. V dropped 1 base and J dropped 10 bases, with 10 bases sitting between them. Here the CDR3 DNA reads TGCGCCAGCAGCCAAGTGCGTTCTCGAGCTTTCTTT. This translates into CASSQVRSRAFF.

This clonotype showed up many times. This chain connects TRBV7-3 to TRBJ2-2; 8 nucleotides agree with TRBD2. Germline V CDR1 and CDR2: SGHTA, FQGTGA. The CDR3 sequence is 15 residues long. The V gene end was trimmed by 5 bases and the J gene end by 4 bases; junction bases not matched to a gene: 6. CDR3 amino acids: CASSRTSQVTGELFF. The DNA for the CDR3 is TGTGCCAGCAGCCGGACTAGCCAAGTCACCGGGGAGCTGTTTTTT.

The chain is built from TRBV10-2 and TRBJ2-7, with a possible D match to TRBD2 (6 bases). Germline V gene data show CDR1 as WSHSY and CDR2 as SAAADI. Trimming took off 7 bases at V and 1 base at J, with 17 bases between the two ends. The CDR3 is made up of 15 amino acids. As DNA, the CDR3 is TGCGCCAGCAACCCAACTGGGACTCTTTCCTACGAGCAGTACTTC. This codes for CASNPTGTLSYEQYF.

The rearrangement joins TRBV7-9 to TRBJ1-5; 8 bases agree with TRBD1. CDR1 and CDR2 (germline): SEHNR, FQNEAQ (reference sequence). The V gene end was trimmed by 3 bases and the J gene end by 11 bases; junction bases not matched to a gene: 6. This CDR3 is built from 13 residues. CDR3: CASSLEQGGTQHF. The CDR3 bases are TGTGCCAGCAGCTTGGAACAGGGGGGTACCCAGCATTTT.

Concerning this clonotype: A read error is possible here, since a much larger clone lies one base away. Likely a read error: the CDR3 ends without its conserved phenylalanine or tryptophan. This sequence joins TRBV14 and TRBJ1-2; D gene unclear. Germline V lookup: CDR1 SGHDN, CDR2 FVKESK. The CDR3 has 14 amino acids. Trimming left V 0 bases short and J 6 bases short, with 11 bases between. CDR3 DNA sequence: TGTGCCAGCAGCCAAGAATTAGGACTTCATGGCTACACCCTC. This gives the protein CASSQELGLHGYTL.

The table lists this clonotype with a few counts. The chain links TRBV25-1 to TRBJ1-1; D remains ambiguous. This CDR3 has 14 residues. The V gene lost 3 bases and the J gene lost 1 base, with 9 bases spanning the gap. Germline-derived CDR1 and CDR2 are MGHDK and SYGVNS. In nucleotides, the CDR3 is TGTGCCAGCAGTGATGCTCGCAAGAACACTGAAGCTTTCTTT. Translation gives CASSDARKNTEAFF.

This clonotype has a count of ten or more. This sequence joins TRBV7-9 and TRBJ2-7; weak D call: TRBD1 (5 bases). V lost 0 bases to trimming and J lost 5 bases, with 11 bases between them. Germline V CDR1 and CDR2: SEHNR, FQNEAQ (reference sequence). This CDR3 comprises 14 residues. CDR3 region: CASSLATNRNEQYF. CDR3 nucleotides: TGTGCCAGCAGCTTAGCGACCAACAGGAACGAGCAGTACTTC.